This TCR beta chain derives from a study of identical twins. Regarding the study as a whole: Beta out-of-frame twin sharing showed a weaker excess.

About this clonotype itself: The antigen remains unidentified.

Trimming took 3 bases from V and 5 from J; bases not matched to a gene: 13. The CDR3 has 17 residues. Germline CDR1 reads MDHEN; CDR2 reads SYDVKM. A universal primer site was incorporated via template switching, and the cDNA contained unique molecular identifiers. TCRdb used MiXCR to reprocess the 5' RACE reads, holding one entry per CDR3 protein. The data show some 460,000 distinct CDR3 sequences, about 14% seen once. Separately, the same data were catalogued under a study of yellow fever vaccine responses in identical twins.

Specimen: CD4+ T cells sorted from blood. The origin of this receptor is a woman aged 18-35 years in good health. The rearrangement uses TRBV28 and TRBJ2-7; 10 positions agree with TRBD1. DNA of the CDR3: TGTGCCAGCAGTTTTAGCGTGTGGTGGGACAGGGGCCACGAGCAGTACTTC. This codes for CASSFSVWWDRGHEQYF.